Each of the 14 T cell receptor beta chains below was sequenced from the same sample in a study of blood T cell repertoires in COVID-19 (dated by TCRdb to 2018 to 2020). The library was built by means of the immunoSEQ multiplex PCR assay. Held by TCRdb, this immuneACCESS table contains in-frame sequences only and omits some clones. Under half of the omission traces to an unresolved V gene where checked; the cause of the rest is unknown. Recorded for this sample are about 89,000 clones; roughly 78% of them occurred a single time. The ten largest clones add up to roughly an eighth of the sample. Sequenced input: peripheral blood. These receptor sequences come from an elderly woman with acute or convalescent COVID-19.

The chain has TRBV3-1 (or the pseudogene TRBV3-2) and TRBJ2-7, with D unresolved. Germline V CDR1 and CDR2: LGHDT, YNNKEL (reference sequence). This CDR3 comprises 12 residues. V was pared by 2 bases and J by 6 bases, with 8 bases between. The chain's CDR3 is CASSQRVGEQYF. Here the CDR3 DNA reads TGTGCCAGCAGCCAACGAGTCGGCGAGCAGTACTTC.

V gene TRBV18 combines with J gene TRBJ1-1; TRBD1 matches at 7 bases. CDR1 and CDR2 (germline): KGHSH, LQKENI. J gave up 3 bases and V 6 bases, and 7 bases lay outside the gene matches. CDR3 length: 14 residues. The CDR3 DNA is TGTGCCAGCTCGACGGGTAGGGGGCACACTGAAGCTTTCTTT. It yields the protein CASSTGRGHTEAFF.

The chain carries TRBV19 and TRBJ1-1, with 9 bases identical to TRBD1. V gave up 3 bases and J gave up 1 base; unmatched junction bases: 15. This CDR3 contains 19 residues. CDR1 and CDR2 from the germline V gene are LNHDA and SQIVND (reference sequence). The CDR3 loop reads CASSIRTGTGSGANTEAFF. Here the CDR3 DNA reads TGTGCCAGTAGTATTCGAACCGGGACAGGGTCGGGAGCGAACACTGAAGCTTTCTTT.

This clone appeared many times. This chain joins TRBV6-1 and TRBJ1-3, with no clear D. Germline CDR1 and CDR2: MNHNS and SASEGT. This CDR3 has 16 residues. Trimming pared 3 bases from V and 0 bases from J, leaving 12 bases between. The CDR3 region is CASSDRGRSSGNTIYF. Here the CDR3 DNA reads TGTGCCAGCAGTGACAGAGGCCGGAGCTCTGGAAACACCATATATTTT.

The chain combines TRBV5-1 with TRBJ2-3; no firm D call. V was trimmed by 0 bases and J by 6 bases, leaving 5 bases between them. CDR1 SGHRS and CDR2 YFSETQ come from the germline V gene. The CDR3 has 12 residues. CDR3 nucleotide sequence: TGCGCCAGCAGCTTGGTGTCTGATACGCAGTATTTT. Translated: CASSLVSDTQYF.

This chain joins TRBV30 and TRBJ1-1; weak D call: TRBD1 (5 bases). CDR3 length: 13 residues. Between the trimmed V and J ends, which lost 1 base and 2 bases, there was a span of 8 bases. Germline lookup yields CDR1 GTSNPN and CDR2 SVGIG (reference sequence). CDR3 nucleotide sequence: TGTGCCTGGAGTGAACAGGTTAACACTGAAGCTTTCTTT. Translating gives CAWSEQVNTEAFF.

The rearrangement uses TRBV4-2 and TRBJ1-6; 7 positions agree with TRBD1. Germline CDR1 and CDR2: LGHNA and YNFKEQ. This CDR3 is 17 amino acids long. After removal of 1 base from V and 1 base from J, the junction contained 4 bases not matched to a gene. This CDR3 is CASSQAQGDSYNSPLHF. The CDR3 DNA is TGTGCCAGCAGCCAAGCTCAGGGGGATTCCTATAATTCACCCCTCCACTTT.

The chain carries TRBV6-6 and TRBJ2-6, with unresolved D. V lost 4 bases to trimming and J lost 2 bases, with 9 bases between them. This CDR3 has 15 amino acids. Germline V gene lookup returns CDR1 MNHNY and CDR2 SVGAGI (reference sequence). CDR3 in DNA: TGTGCCAGCAGTTCTCCGCGGACTGGGGCCAACGTCCTGACTTTC. This gives the protein CASSSPRTGANVLTF.

This rearrangement joins TRBV24-1 to TRBJ1-2; TRBD1 matches at 12 bases. After removal of 3 bases from V and 5 bases from J, the junction contained 3 bases not matched to a gene. Looked up from germline, CDR1 is KGHDR and CDR2 is SFDVKD. The CDR3 extends over 15 amino acids. DNA of the CDR3: TGTGCCACCAGTGATGCGGGACAGGGGGCTTATGGCTACACCTTC. Amino acids: CATSDAGQGAYGYTF.

The genes are TRBV5-4 and TRBJ2-7; 7 nucleotides align to TRBD1. Trimming cost V 4 bases and J 3 bases; bases outside gene matches: 10. The CDR3 has 15 amino acids. Germline V gives CDR1 SGHNT, CDR2 YYREEE (reference sequence). The CDR3 sequence is CASSLGQAAYYEQYF. DNA for the CDR3: TGTGCCAGCAGCCTTGGACAGGCCGCCTACTACGAGCAGTACTTC.

In DNA form, the CDR3 reads TGCGCCAGCAGTTATATTGGGGACAGGGGCACAGATACGCAGTATTTT. Translated: CASSYIGDRGTDTQYF. The chain carries TRBV10-2 and TRBJ2-3; 9 bases align to TRBD1. J was trimmed by 1 base and V by 5 bases; bases with no gene match: 7. Germline V gene sequence: CDR1 WSHSY, CDR2 SAAADI. The CDR3 has 16 amino acids.

Comment on this clone: The sample has other DNA sequences that encode this CDR3 too. This chain connects TRBV5-4 to TRBJ1-2; TRBD1 is a possible D gene (6 bases). The CDR3 totals 12 residues. The V gene lost 3 bases and the J gene lost 4 bases, with 7 bases spanning the gap. Germline CDR1 and CDR2: SGHNT and YYREEE (reference sequence). CDR3 residues: CASSSDSYGYTF. In DNA form, the CDR3 reads TGTGCCAGCAGCTCGGACAGCTATGGCTACACCTTC. The full variable domain, completed using reference TRBV5-4 and TRBJ1-2, is ETGVTQSPTHLIKTRGQQVTLRCSSQSGHNTVSWYQQALGQGPQFIFQYYREEENGRGNFPPRFSGLQFPNYSSELNVNALELDDSALYLCASSSDSYGYTFGSGTRLTVV.

The J gene is TRBJ1-1, the V gene TRBV18; D ambiguous. The CDR3 covers 12 residues. CDR1 and CDR2 from the germline V gene are KGHSH and LQKENI. Trimming cost V 4 bases and J 7 bases, with 10 bases left between them. The CDR3 loop is CASSLNRGEAFF. CDR3 DNA sequence: TGTGCCAGCTCACTAAACCGGGGTGAAGCTTTCTTT. The variable domain in full, completed from reference TRBV18 and TRBJ1-1, reads NAGVMQNPRHLVRRRGQEARLRCSPMKGHSHVYWYRQLPEEGLKFMVYLQKENIIDESGMPKERFSAEFPKEGPSILRIQQVVRGDSAAYFCASSLNRGEAFFGQGTRLTVV.

J is TRBJ1-2 and V is TRBV14; possibly TRBD1 for D (6 bases). V dropped 0 bases and J dropped 3 bases, with 14 bases sitting between them. This CDR3 region has 16 residues. The germline CDR1 and CDR2 sequences are SGHDN and FVKESK. For the CDR3, the DNA is TGTGCCAGCAGCCAAGATTGGGGGCGAGGGCACTATGGCTACACCTTC. It specifies CASSQDWGRGHYGYTF.